This T cell receptor beta chain was found in a study of control samples from healthy donors and cancer patients. Generated by immunoSEQ multiplex PCR, the TCRdb table keeps only in-frame clones and is missing some. The table has 65,000 to 95,000 clones, 80% to 90% seen once. The CDR3 contains 13 residues. Germline CDR1 is SQVTM and CDR2 is ANQGSEA. V was trimmed by 5 bases and J by 0 bases, leaving 8 bases between them. The sample taken for sequencing was blood. The TCR originated in a man aged 45-65 years in good health. The rearrangement joins TRBV29-1 to TRBJ1-3; D is unresolved. The CDR3 coding sequence is TGCAGCGTTTGGGCCGACTCTGGAAACACCATATATTTT. It yields the protein CSVWADSGNTIYF.